This TCR beta chain stems from a study of blood T cell repertoires in COVID-19. The junction had 5 bases not matched to a gene; V was cut back by 3 bases and J by 1 base. This CDR3 has 17 residues. The germline V gene encodes CDR1 KGHSH and CDR2 LQKENI. TCRdb's copy holds only in-frame clones and misses some; the assay was immunoSEQ multiplex PCR. The sample lists about 46,000 clones, approximately 88% occurring once. The chain couples TRBV18 to TRBJ2-3; TRBD2 agrees at 12 bases. The sequenced sample consisted of peripheral blood. The sequence was collected from a man between 45 and 60 years old with acute or convalescent COVID-19. CDR3 bases: TGTGCCAGCTCACCCCCTAGCGGGAGGGACCGCACAGATACGCAGTATTTT. It specifies CASSPPSGRDRTDTQYF.